This is a list of T cell receptor beta chains from one sample in a study of blood T cell repertoires in COVID-19. Method: immunoSEQ multiplex PCR; TCRdb's copy keeps in-frame clones and lacks some. The sample shows about 100,000 clones, approximately 90% of them seen only once. Sequencing was performed on peripheral blood. These receptors came from a middle-aged man with active COVID-19. Both conserved end residues are part of each CDR3. D genes are given only for firm matches. Some rows mark clone size as missing; the rest say once, few, many or name a class of expanded clone.

TRBJ1-1,.,TRBV5-1,.,TGCGCCAGCAGCTTGTGGGCCGGGACACAGAACACTGAAGCTTTCTTT,CASSLWAGTQNTEAFF
TRBJ2-1,TRBD2,TRBV14,.,TGTGCCAGCAGACATAGGACTAGCGGGGTGAATGAGCAGTTCTTC,CASRHRTSGVNEQFF
TRBJ2-1,.,TRBV9,.,TGTGCCAGCAGCGTAGGGGGGGAAACCCCCCATGAGCAGTTCTTC,CASSVGGETPHEQFF
TRBJ2-3,.,TRBV5-1,.,TGCGCCAGCAGCTCGACTCGGACTAGCACAGATACGCAGTATTTT,CASSSTRTSTDTQYF
TRBJ2-1,.,TRBV10-1,.,TGCGCCAGCAGTGAGGTCGGGGGCAATGAGCAGTTCTTC,CASSEVGGNEQFF
TRBJ2-3,.,TRBV6-6,.,TGTGCCAGCAGTTACGGCCGGGGACTGAGCACAGATACGCAGTATTTT,CASSYGRGLSTDTQYF
TRBJ1-3,.,TRBV14,.,TGTGCCAGCAGCCAAGGGTCTCCAAGAGCAAACACCATATATTTT,CASSQGSPRANTIYF
TRBJ2-1,TRBD2,TRBV7-6,once,TGTGCCAGCAGCTTAGGTCTAGCGGGGGGAGTCTCCTACAATGAGCAGTTCTTC,CASSLGLAGGVSYNEQFF
TRBJ2-5,TRBD2,TRBV6-5,.,TGTGCCAGCAACCGACCGGGACTAGCGAAAGAGACCCAGTACTTC,CASNRPGLAKETQYF
TRBJ2-1,TRBD1,TRBV2,.,TGTGCCAGCAGGGGCCAGGGGGAGAGCTCGCACAATGAGCAGTTCTTC,CASRGQGESSHNEQFF
TRBJ2-5,.,TRBV27,.,TGTGCCAGCAGGGAGGCGGAGAAGGGGACCCAGTACTTC,CASREAEKGTQYF
TRBJ1-1,.,TRBV13,.,TGTGCCAGCAGCCTAAGTGGGTCACAGGGATCCACTGAAGCTTTCTTT,CASSLSGSQGSTEAFF
TRBJ2-5,TRBD1,TRBV7-7,.,TGTGCCAGCAGCTTAAGGACAGGGAATAAGGAGACCCAGTACTTC,CASSLRTGNKETQYF
TRBJ2-7,TRBD2,TRBV6-5,.,TGTGCCACTAAAGCGCGGGGGAGCTCCTACGAGCAGTACTTC,CATKARGSSYEQYF
TRBJ1-1,.,TRBV12-5,.,TGTGCTAGTGGTGACCCGGGCAAGGGGCTTTATATGAACACTGAAGCTTTCTTT,CASGDPGKGLYMNTEAFF
TRBJ2-2,.,TRBV28,.,TGTGCCCACAGGCGCCTCACCGGGGAGCTGTTTTTT,CAHRRLTGELFF
TRBJ1-6,TRBD1,TRBV7-6,.,TGTGCCAGCAGCTTAGAACAGGGGGCTGAGGGTTCACCCCTCCACTTT,CASSLEQGAEGSPLHF
TRBJ2-5,.,TRBV7-3,.,TGTGCCAGCAGCTTATTCGGCGGAGGGGAGACCCAGTACTTC,CASSLFGGGETQYF
TRBJ2-3,.,TRBV11-2,.,TGTGCCAGCACCCCCCGGCCGGACAGCAACACAGATACGCAGTATTTT,CASTPRPDSNTDTQYF
TRBJ2-3,TRBD1,TRBV5-1,.,TGCGCCAGCAGCCCCGGGACAGTTGTCGATACGCAGTATTTT,CASSPGTVVDTQYF
TRBJ1-6,.,TRBV27,.,TGTGCCAGCAGAGGGGAATATGCGAATTCACCCCTCCACTTT,CASRGEYANSPLHF
TRBJ2-3,.,TRBV6-5,.,TGTGCCAGCAGTTACGGGTCAGGGGCCTACACAGATACGCAGTATTTT,CASSYGSGAYTDTQYF
TRBJ1-2,.,TRBV10-3,.,TGTGCCATCAGTGAGGGAGCGGCTAACTATGGCTACACCTTC,CAISEGAANYGYTF
TRBJ2-3,TRBD1,TRBV10-2,.,TGCGCCAGCAGGCCTCCAAAGACAGGGCTCAGATCAGATACGCAGTATTTT,CASRPPKTGLRSDTQYF
TRBJ1-4,TRBD1,TRBV5-1,.,TGCGCCAGCAGCCTTTGGACAGGCCCTACTAATGAAAAACTGTTTTTT,CASSLWTGPTNEKLFF
TRBJ2-5,.,TRBV11-3,.,TGTGCCAGCAGGCCGGGTGACGTGAAGGAGACCCAGTACTTC,CASRPGDVKETQYF
TRBJ1-3,.,TRBV6-5,.,TGTGCCAGCAGTTACTCTCCAGGCTCTGGAAACACCATATATTTT,CASSYSPGSGNTIYF
TRBJ1-6,.,TRBV5-4,few,TGTGCCAGCAGCTTGGCCGGGGTGCTGGATTCACCCCTCCACTTT,CASSLAGVLDSPLHF
TRBJ2-1,TRBD2,TRBV11-2,.,TGTGCCAGCAGCCCCTTTCGGGATAGCGGGGGGCTTTACAATGAGCAGTTCTTC,CASSPFRDSGGLYNEQFF
TRBJ1-2,TRBD1,TRBV6-5,.,TGTGCCAGCACTTGGGACAGGGGGCAAGGCTACACCTTC,CASTWDRGQGYTF
TRBJ1-4,.,TRBV12-2,.,TGTGCAAGTCGCTTAGGAAGGGACACAGGAGAAAAACTGTTTTTT,CASRLGRDTGEKLFF